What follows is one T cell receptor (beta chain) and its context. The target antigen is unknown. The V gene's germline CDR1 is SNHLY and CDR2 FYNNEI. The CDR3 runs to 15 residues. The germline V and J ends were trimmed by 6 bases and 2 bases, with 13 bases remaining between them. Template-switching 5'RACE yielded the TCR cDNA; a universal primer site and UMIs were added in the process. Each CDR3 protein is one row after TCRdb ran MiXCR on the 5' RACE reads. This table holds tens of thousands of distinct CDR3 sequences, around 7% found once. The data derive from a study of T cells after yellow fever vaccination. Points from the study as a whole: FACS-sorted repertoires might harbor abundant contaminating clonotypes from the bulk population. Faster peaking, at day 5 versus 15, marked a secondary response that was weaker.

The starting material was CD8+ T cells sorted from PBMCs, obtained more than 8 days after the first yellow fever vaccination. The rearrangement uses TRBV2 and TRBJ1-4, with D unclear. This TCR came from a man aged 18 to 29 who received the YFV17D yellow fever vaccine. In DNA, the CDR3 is TGTGCCAGCAGCGACCAGACGGGGACTAATGAAAAACTGTTTTTT. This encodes CASSDQTGTNEKLFF.